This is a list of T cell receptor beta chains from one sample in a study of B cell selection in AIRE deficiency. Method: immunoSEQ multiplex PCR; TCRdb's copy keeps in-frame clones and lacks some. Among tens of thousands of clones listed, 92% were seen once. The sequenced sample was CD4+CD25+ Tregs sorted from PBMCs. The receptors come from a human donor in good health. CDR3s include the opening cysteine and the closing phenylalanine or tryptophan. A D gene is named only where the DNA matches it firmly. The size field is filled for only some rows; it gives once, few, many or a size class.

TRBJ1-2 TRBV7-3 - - CASSGSGYTF TGTGCCAGCAGCGGCTCTGGCTACACCTTC
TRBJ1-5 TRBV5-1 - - CASSLGTGRGNQPQHF TGCGCCAGCAGCTTGGGCACAGGGAGAGGCAATCAGCCCCAGCATTTT
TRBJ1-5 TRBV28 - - CASRWGNQPQHF TGTGCCAGCAGATGGGGCAATCAGCCCCAGCATTTT
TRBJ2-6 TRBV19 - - CASSITGANVLTF TGTGCCAGTAGTATTACCGGGGCCAACGTCCTGACTTTC
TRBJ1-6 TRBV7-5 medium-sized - CVRSRVSVSYNSPLHF TGTGTCAGAAGTAGGGTATCGGTCTCCTATAATTCACCCCTCCACTTT
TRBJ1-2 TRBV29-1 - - CSVVSSGYTF TGCAGCGTTGTGAGTTCCGGCTACACCTTC
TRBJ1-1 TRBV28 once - CASSSRGGNTEAFF TGTGCCAGCAGCTCCCGGGGCGGGAACACTGAAGCTTTCTTT
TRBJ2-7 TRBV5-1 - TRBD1 CASSLGDSVKLSLYF TGCGCCAGCAGCTTAGGGGACAGCGTAAAGCTGAGTCTGTACTTC
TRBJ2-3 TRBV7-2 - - CASSPRGVSDTQYF TGTGCCAGCAGCCCCCGCGGGGTGTCAGATACGCAGTATTTT
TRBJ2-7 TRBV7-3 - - CASSLGSGYEQYF TGTGCCAGCAGCTTAGGGTCAGGCTACGAGCAGTACTTC
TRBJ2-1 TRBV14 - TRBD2 CASSFRLAGSYNEQFF TGTGCCAGCAGCTTCCGACTAGCGGGTTCCTACAATGAGCAGTTCTTC
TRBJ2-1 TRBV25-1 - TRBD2 CASSERLGTSSEQFF TGTGCCAGCAGTGAAAGATTGGGGACTAGCAGTGAGCAGTTCTTC
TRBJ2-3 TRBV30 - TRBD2 CAWSVYGGTATQYF TGTGCCTGGAGTGTATACGGGGGGACCGCTACGCAGTATTTT
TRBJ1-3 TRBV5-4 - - CASSLGGIHSGNTIYF TGTGCCAGCTCCCTTGGGGGCATTCACTCTGGAAACACCATATATTTT
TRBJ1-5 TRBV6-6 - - CASSLQPPSNQPQHF TGTGCCAGCAGTTTACAGCCCCCCAGCAATCAGCCCCAGCATTTT
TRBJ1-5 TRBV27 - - CASSLSPAGQPQHF TGTGCCAGCAGTTTATCCCCTGCCGGGCAGCCCCAGCATTTT
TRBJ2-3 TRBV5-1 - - CASSLGTPRTDTQYF TGCGCCAGCAGCTTAGGGACTCCTCGCACAGATACGCAGTATTTT
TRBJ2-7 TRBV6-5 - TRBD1 CAGQRDSSYEQYF TGTGCCGGACAAAGGGACAGCTCCTACGAGCAGTACTTC
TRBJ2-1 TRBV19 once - CASSMIYGNEQFF TGTGCCAGTAGTATGATATATGGGAATGAGCAGTTCTTC
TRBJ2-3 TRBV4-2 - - CASSQGVYTDTQYF TGTGCCAGCAGCCAAGGGGTCTACACAGATACGCAGTATTTT
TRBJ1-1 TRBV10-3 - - CAISDDSKSEAFF TGTGCCATCAGTGACGACAGCAAAAGTGAAGCTTTCTTT
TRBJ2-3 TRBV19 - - CASSIGTAGDTQYF TGTGCCAGTAGTATTGGGACGGCCGGAGATACGCAGTATTTT
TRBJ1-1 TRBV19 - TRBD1 CASSLRGTVDTEAFF TGTGCCAGTAGCCTCCGTGGGACAGTAGACACTGAAGCTTTCTTT
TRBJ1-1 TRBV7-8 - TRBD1 CASSLNRGQKSTEAFF TGTGCCAGCAGCCTGAACAGGGGGCAAAAAAGCACTGAAGCTTTCTTT
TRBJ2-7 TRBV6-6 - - CASSYSLSLQGDEQYF TGTGCCAGCAGTTACTCGCTATCCCTACAGGGTGACGAGCAGTACTTC
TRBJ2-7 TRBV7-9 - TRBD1 CASSDRGLGNYEQYF TGTGCCAGCAGCGACAGGGGGCTAGGGAACTACGAGCAGTACTTC
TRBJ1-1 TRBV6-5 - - CASSFWQGDLNTEAFF TGTGCCAGCAGTTTTTGGCAGGGAGATCTGAACACTGAAGCTTTCTTT
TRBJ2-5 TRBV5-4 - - CASSHLSGVTVGETQYF TGTGCCAGCAGCCACCTATCGGGGGTTACGGTAGGAGAGACCCAGTACTTC
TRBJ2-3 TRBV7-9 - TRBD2 CASSFPAGGLSDTQYF TGTGCCAGCAGCTTCCCAGCGGGGGGGCTCTCAGATACGCAGTATTTT
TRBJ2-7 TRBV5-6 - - CASSSTASEQYF TGTGCCAGCAGCTCGACAGCAAGCGAGCAGTACTTC
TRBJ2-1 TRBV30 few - CAWRKGGGEFF TGTGCCTGGAGGAAAGGGGGGGGCGAGTTCTTC
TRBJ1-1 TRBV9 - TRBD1 CASSSRDSFYTEAFF TGTGCCAGCAGCTCCCGGGACAGTTTCTACACTGAAGCTTTCTTT
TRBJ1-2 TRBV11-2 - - CASSSGRGGYTF TGTGCCAGCAGCTCCGGACGTGGAGGCTACACCTTC
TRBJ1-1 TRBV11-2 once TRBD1 CASSSSRDRGRWDTEAFF TGTGCCAGCAGCTCCTCCCGGGACAGGGGGCGGTGGGACACTGAAGCTTTCTTT
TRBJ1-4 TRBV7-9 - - CASSLVGGINEKLFF TGTGCCAGCAGCTTAGTAGGGGGAATTAATGAAAAACTGTTTTTT
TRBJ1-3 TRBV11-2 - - CASSWGRDSGNTIYF TGTGCCAGCAGCTGGGGACGGGACTCTGGAAACACCATATATTTT
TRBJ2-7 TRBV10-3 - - CAISLGGPYEQYF TGTGCCATCAGCCTTGGGGGCCCCTACGAGCAGTACTTC
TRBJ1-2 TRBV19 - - CASSMGGSGDHYGYTF TGTGCCAGTAGTATGGGTGGATCAGGGGATCACTATGGCTACACCTTC
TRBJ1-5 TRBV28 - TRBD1 CASSSGQGGRQPQHF TGTGCCAGCAGTTCCGGACAGGGGGGACGGCAGCCCCAGCATTTT
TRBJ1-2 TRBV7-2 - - CASSFLPENNYGYTF TGTGCCAGCAGCTTCCTACCCGAAAATAACTATGGCTACACCTTC